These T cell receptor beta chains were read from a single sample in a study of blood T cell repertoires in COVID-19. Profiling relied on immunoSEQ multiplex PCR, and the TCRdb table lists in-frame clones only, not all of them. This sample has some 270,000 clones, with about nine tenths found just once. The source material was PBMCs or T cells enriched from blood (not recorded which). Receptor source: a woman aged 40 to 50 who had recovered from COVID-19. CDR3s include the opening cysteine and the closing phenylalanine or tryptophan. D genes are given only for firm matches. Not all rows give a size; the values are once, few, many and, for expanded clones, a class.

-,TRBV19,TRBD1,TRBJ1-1,TGTGCCAGTAGTAAACCAAGGACAGGGGACACTGAAGCTTTCTTT,CASSKPRTGDTEAFF
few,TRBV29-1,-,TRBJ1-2,TGCAGCGTCAGCACCCACAGGGAGGGTAACTATGGCTACACCTTC,CSVSTHREGNYGYTF
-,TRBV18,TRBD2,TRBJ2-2,TGTGCCAGCTCACCGTGGACTAGCGCGAACACCGGGGAGCTGTTTTTT,CASSPWTSANTGELFF
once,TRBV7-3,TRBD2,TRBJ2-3,TGTGCCAGCAGCTTAATTTCGGGGGGGCCTGATAGCACAGATACGCAGTATTTT,CASSLISGGPDSTDTQYF
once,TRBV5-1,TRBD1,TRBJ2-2,TGCGCCAGCAGCCCCGACAGGGTAGGCACCGGGGAGCTGTTTTTT,CASSPDRVGTGELFF
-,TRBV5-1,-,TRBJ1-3,TGCGCCAGCAGCTCGTACCCAGCGGATGGAAACACCATATATTTT,CASSSYPADGNTIYF
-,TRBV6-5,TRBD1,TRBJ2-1,TGTGCCAGCAGCTCCGGGACAGGGGGCCGCAATGAGCAGTTCTTC,CASSSGTGGRNEQFF
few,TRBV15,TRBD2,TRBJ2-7,TGTGCCACCAGCGGAGAACTAGCGGGAGTGTCCGAGCAGTACTTC,CATSGELAGVSEQYF
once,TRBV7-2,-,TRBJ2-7,TGTGCCAGCAGCGTAAATCGCTACGAGCAGTACTTC,CASSVNRYEQYF
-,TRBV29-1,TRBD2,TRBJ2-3,TGCAGCGTAACCGGGACTAGCGGGGGGACAGATACGCAGTATTTT,CSVTGTSGGTDTQYF
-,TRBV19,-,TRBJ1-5,TGTGCCAGTAGTAAGGGGAGGGATCAGCCCCAGCATTTT,CASSKGRDQPQHF
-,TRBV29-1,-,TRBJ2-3,TGCAGCGTTGAATCGGCAGGGGATACGCAGTATTTT,CSVESAGDTQYF
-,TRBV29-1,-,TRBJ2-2,TGCAGCGTTACCCCCGGGGAGTACACCGGGGAGCTGTTTTTT,CSVTPGEYTGELFF
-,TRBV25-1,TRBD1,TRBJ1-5,TGTGCCAGCAGTGTACTGGACAGGGGGCGAGATAGCAATCAGCCCCAGCATTTT,CASSVLDRGRDSNQPQHF
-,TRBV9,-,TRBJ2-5,TGTGCCAGCAGCGTAGGGAATAGGGGACTGGAGACCCAGTACTTC,CASSVGNRGLETQYF
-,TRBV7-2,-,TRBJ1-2,TGTGCCAGCAGCTTAGGGACAAACTATGGCTACACCTTC,CASSLGTNYGYTF
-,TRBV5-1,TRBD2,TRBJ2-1,TGCGCCAGCAGGGGGGCCACTAGCGGGGTTTACAATGAGCAGTTCTTC,CASRGATSGVYNEQFF
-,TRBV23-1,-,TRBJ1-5,TGCGCCAGCAGTCCCAGGTCGGGCAATCAGCCCCAGCATTTT,CASSPRSGNQPQHF
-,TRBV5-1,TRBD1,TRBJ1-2,TGCGCCAGCAGGCGGACAGGGAGTGCTCCGAGCTATGGCTACACCTTC,CASRRTGSAPSYGYTF
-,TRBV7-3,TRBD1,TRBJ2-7,TGTGCCAGCAGCTCGGACAGGGGACGCGAGCAGTACTTC,CASSSDRGREQYF
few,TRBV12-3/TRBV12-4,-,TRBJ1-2,TGTGCCAGCAGTTCTCGCAGGTATCAGGGCTACACCTTC,CASSSRRYQGYTF
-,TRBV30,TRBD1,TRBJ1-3,TGTGCCTACCAGACAGGGAGTACTGGAAACACCATATATTTT,CAYQTGSTGNTIYF
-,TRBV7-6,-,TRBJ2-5,TGTGCCAGCAGCTTAGCTCCGGGCCGGCAGGGCACCCAGTACTTC,CASSLAPGRQGTQYF
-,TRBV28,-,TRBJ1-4,TGTGCCAGCAGGAACGGGAGGGGCACTAATGAAAAACTGTTTTTT,CASRNGRGTNEKLFF
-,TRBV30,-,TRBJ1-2,TGTGCCTGGAGGTTCCAGACAGGCTATGGCTACACCTTC,CAWRFQTGYGYTF
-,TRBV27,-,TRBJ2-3,TGTGCCAGCAGTCCAGCCCTCGGGGGGAAGGGGGCAGATACGCAGTATTTT,CASSPALGGKGADTQYF
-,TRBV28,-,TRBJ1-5,TGTGCCAGCAGACCTTTGGGCGCGGGTAGCAATCAGCCCCAGCATTTT,CASRPLGAGSNQPQHF
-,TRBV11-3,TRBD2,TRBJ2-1,TGTGCCAGCAGCTTCAACGCGGGAGGGCGGAATGAGCAGTTCTTC,CASSFNAGGRNEQFF
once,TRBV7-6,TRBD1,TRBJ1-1,TGTGCCAGCAGCTACGCCGGGACAGGGTCTGAAGCTTTCTTT,CASSYAGTGSEAFF
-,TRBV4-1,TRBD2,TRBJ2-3,TGCGCCAGCAGCCAAGGCGGGGGAGTCGTTACGCAGTATTTT,CASSQGGGVVTQYF
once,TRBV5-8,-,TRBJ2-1,TGTGCCAGCGCCCCACGGAGGAGCTCCTACAATGAGCAGTTCTTC,CASAPRRSSYNEQFF
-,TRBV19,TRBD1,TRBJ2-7,TGTGCCAGTAGTATGTCAGGGGGCCAGTCCTACGAGCAGTACTTC,CASSMSGGQSYEQYF